A selection of T cell receptor beta chains follows, all from one sample in a study of beta chain features in type 1 diabetes. The protocol was immunoSEQ multiplex PCR, while the TCRdb copy is restricted to in-frame clones and leaves out a portion. Of 300,000 to 400,000 clones in the sample, approximately 15% were seen once. Specimen: naive CD4+ T cells from blood. These receptors originate from a woman in her late teens or twenties with type 1 diabetes. Each CDR3 is given with its conserved first and last residue. Fields, in order: CDR3 DNA, CDR3 protein, V gene, clone size, D gene, J gene. The D gene is left open where the match is weak. Clone size, where shown, is once, few, many, or a class for clones that have expanded.

CDR3 DNA: TGCGCCAGCAGCTTCCTAGCGGGAGGAAATGAGCAGTTCTTC
CDR3 protein: CASSFLAGGNEQFF
V gene: TRBV5-1
clone size: NA
D gene: TRBD2
J gene: TRBJ2-1

CDR3 DNA: TGTGCCAGCAGTTACCGCGGGACTAGCGGGAGTTACGAGCAGTACTTC
CDR3 protein: CASSYRGTSGSYEQYF
V gene: TRBV6-6
clone size: few
D gene: TRBD2
J gene: TRBJ2-7

CDR3 DNA: TGTGCTAGTGGTTCCCAGATCGACAGACTAGTCTGGAATGAGCAGTTCTTC
CDR3 protein: CASGSQIDRLVWNEQFF
V gene: TRBV12-5
clone size: NA
D gene: NA
J gene: TRBJ2-1

CDR3 DNA: TGTGCCAGCAGTTACAATTCGAGGGTTTGGTATGGCTACACCTTC
CDR3 protein: CASSYNSRVWYGYTF
V gene: TRBV6-5
clone size: NA
D gene: NA
J gene: TRBJ1-2

CDR3 DNA: TGTGCCTTCCTGGCCCGAGGGGAGACCCAGTACTTC
CDR3 protein: CAFLARGETQYF
V gene: TRBV30
clone size: NA
D gene: NA
J gene: TRBJ2-5

CDR3 DNA: TGTGCCAGCAGCTTAGTAGGTCCAGCGGGAGCACGGAATGAGCAGTTCTTC
CDR3 protein: CASSLVGPAGARNEQFF
V gene: TRBV7-9
clone size: NA
D gene: TRBD2
J gene: TRBJ2-1

CDR3 DNA: TGTGCCAGCACCTTTACTAGCGGTGGCACCGGGGAGCTGTTTTTT
CDR3 protein: CASTFTSGGTGELFF
V gene: TRBV2
clone size: few
D gene: TRBD2
J gene: TRBJ2-2

CDR3 DNA: TGTGCCAGCAGCTTGGATGCAGGCTTCTATGGCTACACCTTC
CDR3 protein: CASSLDAGFYGYTF
V gene: TRBV7-2
clone size: few
D gene: NA
J gene: TRBJ1-2

CDR3 DNA: TGTGCCAGCAGCTCCCGGGGTGGCCTGGAGGGCTACGAGCAGTACTTC
CDR3 protein: CASSSRGGLEGYEQYF
V gene: TRBV5-5
clone size: NA
D gene: NA
J gene: TRBJ2-7

CDR3 DNA: TGCGCCAGCAGCTTGGGACAGGGCCCCGGGGAGCTGTTTTTT
CDR3 protein: CASSLGQGPGELFF
V gene: TRBV5-1
clone size: NA
D gene: TRBD1
J gene: TRBJ2-2

CDR3 DNA: TGTGCCTGGAGGTTAGGACTAGCGAATGGGTATACGCAGTATTTT
CDR3 protein: CAWRLGLANGYTQYF
V gene: TRBV30
clone size: NA
D gene: TRBD2
J gene: TRBJ2-3

CDR3 DNA: TGCAGCGTTGAAGATCAGAAAGATACGCAGTATTTT
CDR3 protein: CSVEDQKDTQYF
V gene: TRBV29-1
clone size: few
D gene: NA
J gene: TRBJ2-3

CDR3 DNA: TGTGCCAGCAACAGGGAGTCCTCTGGGGCCAACGTCCTGACTTTC
CDR3 protein: CASNRESSGANVLTF
V gene: TRBV28
clone size: few
D gene: NA
J gene: TRBJ2-6

CDR3 DNA: TGTGCCTGGAGTCTCCCCCCCAGGGGTGGCAATCAGCCCCAGCATTTT
CDR3 protein: CAWSLPPRGGNQPQHF
V gene: TRBV30
clone size: few
D gene: NA
J gene: TRBJ1-5

CDR3 DNA: TGCGCCAGCGGGACTACGGGTTACAATGAGCAGTTCTTC
CDR3 protein: CASGTTGYNEQFF
V gene: TRBV5-1
clone size: few
D gene: TRBD2
J gene: TRBJ2-1